Listed below are T cell receptor beta chains from one sample, sequenced in a study of T cells after somatic rescue of genetic block. The data were produced by immunoSEQ multiplex PCR, yet TCRdb's version contains in-frame clones alone and is incomplete. The table has some 90,000 clones, about nine tenths seen once. The sequencing input was peripheral blood mononuclear cells (PBMCs). The receptors were gathered from a woman between 18 and 29 years old. Each CDR3 is given with its conserved first and last residue. A D gene is named only where the DNA matches it firmly. Size is omitted from some rows. Given values are once, few, many or a class for expanded clones.

abundance | d_gene | j_gene | v_gene | CDR3nt | CDR3aa
NA | TRBD1 | TRBJ2-5 | TRBV28 | TGTGCCAGCAGTTCCCCCAACAGGGGACGGAGGGAGACCCAGTACTTC | CASSSPNRGRRETQYF
NA | TRBD1 | TRBJ1-5 | TRBV29-1 | TGCAGCGTCGGAAACAGGGGGCGAAAAGGGCCCCAGCATTTT | CSVGNRGRKGPQHF
NA | NA | TRBJ1-4 | TRBV19 | TGTGCCAGTAGTATAGAAGGTGAAAAACTGTTTTTT | CASSIEGEKLFF
NA | NA | TRBJ1-2 | TRBV4-1 | TGCGCCAGCAGCCAAGATGAGGGGCGGAAGTCTAACTATGGCTACACCTTC | CASSQDEGRKSNYGYTF
NA | TRBD1 | TRBJ1-5 | TRBV6-5 | TGTGCCAGCAGGAGGACAGGTCGCAATCAGCCCCAGCATTTT | CASRRTGRNQPQHF
few | NA | TRBJ1-1 | TRBV6-4 | TGTGCCAGCAGTGACGGGGCAGCTGAAGCTTTCTTT | CASSDGAAEAFF
NA | NA | TRBJ2-3 | TRBV27 | TGTGCCAGCAGTTTATCTTACGGTGATACGCAGTATTTT | CASSLSYGDTQYF
NA | TRBD2 | TRBJ2-1 | TRBV6-6 | TGTGCCAGCAGTCAACAACTAGCGGGAGGGCTGAATGAGCAGTTCTTC | CASSQQLAGGLNEQFF
NA | TRBD1 | TRBJ1-2 | TRBV27 | TGTGCCAGCAGCTTAAAAACAGGGGATGGCTACACCTTC | CASSLKTGDGYTF
NA | TRBD1 | TRBJ1-1 | TRBV30 | TGTGCCGGCCGGGACAGGGACACTGAAGCTTTCTTT | CAGRDRDTEAFF
once | NA | TRBJ2-2 | TRBV6-5 | TGTGCCAGCAGCCTCCTGGGGTCGAACACCGGGGAGCTGTTTTTT | CASSLLGSNTGELFF
NA | TRBD1 | TRBJ2-3 | TRBV9 | TGTGCCAGCAGCAATTCAGGGGGTGGGGATACGCAGTATTTT | CASSNSGGGDTQYF
NA | NA | TRBJ2-7 | TRBV30 | TGTGCCTGGAGCGCTTTAGTCGTGGCAGGGCACGAGCAGTACTTC | CAWSALVVAGHEQYF
few | NA | TRBJ2-1 | TRBV27 | TGTGCCAGCAACCCGACGAGAGGCAACAATGAGCAGTTCTTC | CASNPTRGNNEQFF
few | NA | TRBJ1-5 | TRBV7-9 | TGTGCCAGCAGCCCCCCGGACAGACGGCCCCAGCATTTT | CASSPPDRRPQHF
NA | NA | TRBJ1-5 | TRBV28 | TGTGCCAGCAGTGCCGCCCCTAGCGAGGAAGGTCAGCCCCAGCATTTT | CASSAAPSEEGQPQHF
NA | TRBD2 | TRBJ2-2 | TRBV7-3 | TGTGCCAGCAGCTTATTAGCGGGACGCACCGGGGAGCTGTTTTTT | CASSLLAGRTGELFF
NA | NA | TRBJ2-1 | TRBV4-1 | TGCGCCAGCAGCCAAACGGTGGAGCTCTCCTACAATGAGCAGTTCTTC | CASSQTVELSYNEQFF
NA | TRBD2 | TRBJ2-5 | TRBV9 | TGTGCCAGCAGCCCGCACTGGGGACTAGCGAGCCTGGAGACCCAGTACTTC | CASSPHWGLASLETQYF
NA | NA | TRBJ1-1 | TRBV14 | TGTGCCAGCAGCCCCACCCCGGAAAAAGCTTTCTTT | CASSPTPEKAFF
NA | TRBD1 | TRBJ1-2 | TRBV2 | TGTGCCAGCAGCCCTACGGGACAGGGTATAGGCTACACCTTC | CASSPTGQGIGYTF
NA | NA | TRBJ2-1 | TRBV27 | TGTGCCAGCAGTTTATTACAGGGCAGCTACAATGAGCAGTTCTTC | CASSLLQGSYNEQFF
NA | NA | TRBJ1-1 | TRBV11-3 | TGTGCCAGCAGCTTTCGAGAATCCCCCGGGGGTGAAGCTTTCTTT | CASSFRESPGGEAFF
NA | NA | TRBJ1-1 | TRBV9 | TGTGCCAGCAGCGTAGATAGTGCGGTCGGCACTGAAGCTTTCTTT | CASSVDSAVGTEAFF
NA | NA | TRBJ2-7 | TRBV7-8 | TGTGCCAGCAGCTTGTACTACGAGCAGTACTTC | CASSLYYEQYF
NA | NA | TRBJ2-7 | TRBV6-1 | TGTGCCAGCAGTGAAAGCGGTGGGGAGCAAGCCTACGAGCAGTACTTC | CASSESGGEQAYEQYF
NA | TRBD2 | TRBJ2-2 | TRBV7-2 | TGTGCCAGCAGCCCCCGGGGGGGGGACACCGGGGAGCTGTTTTTT | CASSPRGGDTGELFF
NA | NA | TRBJ1-1 | TRBV7-8 | TGTGCCAGCAGCCCCCTGGGCCCGGAGGAAGCTTTCTTT | CASSPLGPEEAFF
NA | NA | TRBJ2-7 | TRBV28 | TGTGCCAGCAGGCCACCCGGCGGCCGGGGGAGCTCCTACGAGCAGTACTTC | CASRPPGGRGSSYEQYF
NA | NA | TRBJ1-1 | TRBV11-2 | TGTGCCAGCAGCTTAGATCTTTTGGTTTTCTTT | CASSLDLLVFF
NA | TRBD2 | TRBJ2-7 | TRBV19 | TGTGCCAGTAGTCCCCACCGGACTAGTCGGGCCTACGAGCAGTACTTC | CASSPHRTSRAYEQYF
NA | NA | TRBJ2-1 | TRBV14 | TGTGCCAGCAGCCGAGACGGGAAACTCCGGGCGCAGTTCTTC | CASSRDGKLRAQFF
NA | TRBD1 | TRBJ1-5 | TRBV10-2 | TGCGCCAGCAGTAGCACAGGGGGCGGTCAGCCCCAGCATTTT | CASSSTGGGQPQHF
NA | NA | TRBJ2-2 | TRBV2 | TGTGCCAGCAACGGTGCTATAGGGTATACCGGGGAGCTGTTTTTT | CASNGAIGYTGELFF
NA | NA | TRBJ1-6 | TRBV6-1 | TGTGCCAGCAGTGAAGCGGGCAGGTCCGGGTCACCCCTCCACTTT | CASSEAGRSGSPLHF
once | TRBD2 | TRBJ2-2 | TRBV9 | TGTGCCAGCAGCGTAGCCCCGGGAGGGCGTAACGGGGAGCTGTTTTTT | CASSVAPGGRNGELFF
NA | NA | TRBJ2-6 | TRBV5-1 | TGCGCCAGCAGCTTGGCCGGGGTACCTGGGGCCAACGTCCTGACTTTC | CASSLAGVPGANVLTF
NA | NA | TRBJ2-7 | TRBV11-3 | TGTGCCAGCAGCTTAGATCTCTACGAGCAGTACTTC | CASSLDLYEQYF
NA | NA | TRBJ1-2 | TRBV6-5 | TGTGCCAGCAGTTACTCCCAGGGCAGCGGCTACACCTTC | CASSYSQGSGYTF
NA | NA | TRBJ2-1 | TRBV5-4 | TGTGCCAGCAGAGGAAGAGGGTACAATGAGCAGTTCTTC | CASRGRGYNEQFF
NA | NA | TRBJ2-7 | TRBV7-9 | TGTGCCAGCAGCCCTGGGCCCCAGCGGTCCTACGAGCAGTACTTC | CASSPGPQRSYEQYF
NA | TRBD2 | TRBJ2-1 | TRBV11-2 | TGTGCCAGCAGCTCGTTTGGCGGGAGTTCGTATGAGCAGTTCTTC | CASSSFGGSSYEQFF